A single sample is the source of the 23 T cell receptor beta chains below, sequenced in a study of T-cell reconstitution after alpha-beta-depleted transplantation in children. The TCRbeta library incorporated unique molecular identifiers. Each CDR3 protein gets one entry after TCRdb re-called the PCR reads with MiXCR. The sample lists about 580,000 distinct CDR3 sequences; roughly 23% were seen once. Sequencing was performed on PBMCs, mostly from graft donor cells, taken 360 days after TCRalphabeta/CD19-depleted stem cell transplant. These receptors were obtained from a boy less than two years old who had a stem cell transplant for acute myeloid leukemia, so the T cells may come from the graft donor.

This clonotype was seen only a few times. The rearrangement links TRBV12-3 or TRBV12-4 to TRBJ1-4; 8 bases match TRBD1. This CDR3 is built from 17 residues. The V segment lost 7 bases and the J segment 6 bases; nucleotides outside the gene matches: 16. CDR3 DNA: TGTGCCAGCACCACAGACAGGGGCGCCAGCTGGGATGAAAAACTGTTTTTT. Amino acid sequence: CASTTDRGASWDEKLFF.

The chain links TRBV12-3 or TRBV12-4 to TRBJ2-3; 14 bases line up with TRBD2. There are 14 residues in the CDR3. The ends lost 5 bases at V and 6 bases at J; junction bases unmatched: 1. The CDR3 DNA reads TGTGCCAGCAGTCGACTAGCGGGGGGGGATACGCAGTATTTT. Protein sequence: CASSRLAGGDTQYF.

The chain's CDR3 is CRALRGPTTYEQYV. In DNA form, the CDR3 reads TGCAGAGCACTCCGTGGCCCTACGACCTACGAGCAGTACGTC. V gene TRBV20-1 combines with J gene TRBJ2-7, with no clear D. The CDR3 spans 14 residues. CDR1 DFQATT and CDR2 SNEGSKA come from the germline V gene (reference sequence).

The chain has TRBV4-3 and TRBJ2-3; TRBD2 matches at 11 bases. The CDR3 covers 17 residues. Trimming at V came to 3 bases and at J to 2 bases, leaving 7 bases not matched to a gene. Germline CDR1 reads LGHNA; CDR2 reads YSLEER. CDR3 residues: CASSQGILAGVTDTQYF. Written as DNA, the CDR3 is TGCGCCAGCAGCCAGGGGATACTAGCGGGGGTCACAGATACGCAGTATTTT.

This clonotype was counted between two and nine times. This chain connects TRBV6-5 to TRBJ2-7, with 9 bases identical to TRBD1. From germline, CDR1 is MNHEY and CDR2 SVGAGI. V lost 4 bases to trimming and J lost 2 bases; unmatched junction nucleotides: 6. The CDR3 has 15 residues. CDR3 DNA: TGTGCCAGCAGTTCCCGGGACAGGGCTCCCTACGAGCAGTACGTC. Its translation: CASSSRDRAPYEQYV.

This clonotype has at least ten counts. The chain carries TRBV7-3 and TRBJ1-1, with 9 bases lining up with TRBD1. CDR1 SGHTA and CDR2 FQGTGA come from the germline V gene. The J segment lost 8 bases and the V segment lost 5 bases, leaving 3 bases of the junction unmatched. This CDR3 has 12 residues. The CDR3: CASSPGTGEAFF. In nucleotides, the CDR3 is TGTGCCAGCAGCCCGGGGACAGGGGAAGCTTTCTTT.

CDR3 DNA sequence: TGCAGTGCTATATTTCAGGGGTTTTCGTACGAGCAGTACTTC. Protein: CSAIFQGFSYEQYF. The genes are TRBV20-1 and TRBJ2-7; the D gene is possibly TRBD1 (6 bases). The V end was cut by 4 bases, the J end by 4 bases, with 17 bases between. From germline, CDR1 is DFQATT and CDR2 SNEGSKA (reference sequence). The CDR3 runs to 14 residues.

The CDR3 loop reads CAISGQGVSSTDTQYF. The CDR3 nucleotides read TGTGCCATCAGCGGACAGGGAGTTTCTAGCACAGATACGCAGTATTTT. The rearrangement joins TRBV10-3 to TRBJ2-3; 8 bases map to TRBD1. Trimming cost V 6 bases and J 0 bases; bases outside gene matches: 8. Germline V gene lookup returns CDR1 ENHRY and CDR2 SYGVKD. The CDR3 extends over 16 amino acids.

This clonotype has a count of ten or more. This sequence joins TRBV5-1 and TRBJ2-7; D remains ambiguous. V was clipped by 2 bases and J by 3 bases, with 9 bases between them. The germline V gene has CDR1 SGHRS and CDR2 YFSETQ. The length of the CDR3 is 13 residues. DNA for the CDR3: TGCGCCAGCAGCTTCAATCCGGGCTACGAGCAGTACGTC. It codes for CASSFNPGYEQYV.

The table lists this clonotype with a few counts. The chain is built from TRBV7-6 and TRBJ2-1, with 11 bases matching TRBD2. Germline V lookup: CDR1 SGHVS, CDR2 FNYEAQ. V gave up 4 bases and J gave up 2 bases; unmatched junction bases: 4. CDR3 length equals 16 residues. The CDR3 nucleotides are TGTGCCAGCAGCTCCTTAGCGGGGGGGACCTACAATGAGCAGTTCTTC. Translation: CASSSLAGGTYNEQFF.

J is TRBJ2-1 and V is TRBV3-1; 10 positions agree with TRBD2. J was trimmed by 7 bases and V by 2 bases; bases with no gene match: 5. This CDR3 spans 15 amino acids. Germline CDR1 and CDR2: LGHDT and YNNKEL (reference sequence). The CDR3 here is CASSQQRGGLNEQFF. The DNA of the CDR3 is TGTGCCAGCAGCCAACAGCGGGGGGGCCTAAATGAGCAGTTCTTC.

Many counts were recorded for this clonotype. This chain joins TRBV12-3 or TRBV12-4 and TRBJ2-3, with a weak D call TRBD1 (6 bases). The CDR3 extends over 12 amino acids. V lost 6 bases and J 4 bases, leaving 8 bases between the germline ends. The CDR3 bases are TGTGCCAGCAGGAAGGGGGCAGATACGCAGTATTTT. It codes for CASRKGADTQYF.

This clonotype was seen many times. CDR3 in amino acids: CASSYAGLANEKLFF. The CDR3 DNA reads as TGTGCCAGCAGTTACGCAGGGCTGGCTAATGAAAAACTGTTTTTT. V gene TRBV6-5 combines with J gene TRBJ1-4, with D possibly matching TRBD1 (5 bases). The CDR3 is 15 residues long. V shed 2 bases and J shed 3 bases, with 10 bases lying between them. CDR1 and CDR2 (germline): MNHEY, SVGAGI.

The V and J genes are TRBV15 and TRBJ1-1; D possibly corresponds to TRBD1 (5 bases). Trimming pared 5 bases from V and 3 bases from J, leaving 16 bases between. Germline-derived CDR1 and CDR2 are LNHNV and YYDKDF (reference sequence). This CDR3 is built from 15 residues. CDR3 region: CATSLHRGRDTEAFF. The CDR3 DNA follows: TGTGCCACCAGCCTACATCGGGGGAGGGACACTGAAGCTTTCTTT.

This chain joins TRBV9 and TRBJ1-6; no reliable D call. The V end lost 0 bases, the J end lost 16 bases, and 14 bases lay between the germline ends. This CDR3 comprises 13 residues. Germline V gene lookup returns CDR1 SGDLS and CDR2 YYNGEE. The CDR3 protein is CASSVDPPLGLHF. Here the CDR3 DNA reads TGTGCCAGCAGCGTAGATCCGCCGCTTGGACTCCACTTT. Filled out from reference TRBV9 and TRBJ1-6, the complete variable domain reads DSGVTQTPKHLITATGQRVTLRCSPRSGDLSVYWYQQSLDQGLQFLIQYYNGEERAKGNILERFSAQQFPDLHSELNLSSLELGDSALYFCASSVDPPLGLHFGNGTRLTVT.

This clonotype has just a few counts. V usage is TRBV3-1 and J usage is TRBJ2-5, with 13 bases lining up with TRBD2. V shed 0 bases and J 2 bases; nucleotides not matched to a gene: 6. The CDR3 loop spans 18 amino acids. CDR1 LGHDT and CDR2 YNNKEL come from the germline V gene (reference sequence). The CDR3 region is CASSQDSGLAGVQETQYF. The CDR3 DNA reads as TGTGCCAGCAGCCAAGATTCAGGACTAGCGGGGGTGCAAGAGACCCAGTACTTC.

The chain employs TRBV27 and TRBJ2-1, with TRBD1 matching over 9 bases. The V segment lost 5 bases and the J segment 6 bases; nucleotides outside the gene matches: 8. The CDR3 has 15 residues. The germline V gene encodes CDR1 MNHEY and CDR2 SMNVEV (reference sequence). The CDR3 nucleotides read TGTGCCAGCAGTCCATCACAGGGGGCAGTCAATGAGCAGTTCTTC. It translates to CASSPSQGAVNEQFF.

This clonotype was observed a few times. CDR3 bases: TGTGCCAGCAGCCATGTGGTGCCTGAAGCTTTCTTT. As protein: CASSHVVPEAFF. The J gene is TRBJ1-1, the V gene TRBV7-2, with unresolved D. The CDR3 contains 12 residues. V was pared by 5 bases and J by 6 bases, with 10 bases between. Germline lookup yields CDR1 SGHTA and CDR2 FQGNSA.

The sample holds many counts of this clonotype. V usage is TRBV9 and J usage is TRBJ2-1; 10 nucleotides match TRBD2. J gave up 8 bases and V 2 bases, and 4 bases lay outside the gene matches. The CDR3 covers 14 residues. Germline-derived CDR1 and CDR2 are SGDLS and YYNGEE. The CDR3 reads CASSVLSGGDEQFF. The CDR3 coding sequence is TGTGCCAGCAGCGTTTTAAGCGGGGGGGATGAGCAGTTCTTC.

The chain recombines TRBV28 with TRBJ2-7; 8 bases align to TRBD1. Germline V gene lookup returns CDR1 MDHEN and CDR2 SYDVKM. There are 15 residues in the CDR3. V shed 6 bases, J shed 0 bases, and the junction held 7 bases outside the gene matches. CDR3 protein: CASSLGTGNSYEQYV. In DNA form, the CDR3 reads TGTGCCAGCAGCCTCGGGACAGGCAACTCCTACGAGCAGTACGTC.

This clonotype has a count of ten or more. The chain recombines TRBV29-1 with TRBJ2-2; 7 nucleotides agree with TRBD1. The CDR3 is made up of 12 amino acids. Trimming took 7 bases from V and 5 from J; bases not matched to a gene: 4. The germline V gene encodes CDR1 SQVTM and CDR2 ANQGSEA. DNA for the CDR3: TGCAGCGCTGGACAGGAGACCGGGGAGCTGTTTTTT. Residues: CSAGQETGELFF.

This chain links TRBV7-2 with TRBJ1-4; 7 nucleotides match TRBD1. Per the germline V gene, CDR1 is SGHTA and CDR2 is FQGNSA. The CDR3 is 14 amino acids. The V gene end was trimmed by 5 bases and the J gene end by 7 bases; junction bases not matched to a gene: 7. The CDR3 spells CASSRQGGGEKLFF. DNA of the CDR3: TGTGCCAGCAGCCGACAGGGCGGCGGTGAAAAACTGTTTTTT.

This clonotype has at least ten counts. CDR3 in amino acids: CASSPHRPSSGNTIYF. Here the CDR3 DNA reads TGTGCCAGCAGCCCCCATCGGCCGAGCTCTGGAAACACCATATATTTT. The rearrangement joins TRBV7-2 to TRBJ1-3; D not resolved. The germline V gene encodes CDR1 SGHTA and CDR2 FQGNSA. CDR3 size: 16 residues. The V end lost 5 bases, the J end lost 0 bases, and 14 bases lay between the germline ends.